This entry concerns a single T cell receptor beta chain. Its antigen is still unknown. Germline trimming cut 4 bases from V and 4 bases from J; bases unmatched to any gene: 11. Looked up from germline, CDR1 is SGHRS and CDR2 is YFSETQ. The CDR3 is 16 amino acids. The data were obtained in a study of shared clonotypes between healthy human individuals. Study results and caveats: Naive subsets tended to show greater estimated richness than memory subsets.

Sequencing was performed with immunoSEQ multiplex PCR; in TCRdb, only in-frame clones are kept and a portion is missing. The sample includes roughly 1,000,000 clones, 70% to 80% of them seen just once. The chain joins TRBV5-1 to TRBJ2-1; 7 bases line up with TRBD2. The material sequenced was memory CD4+ T cells from PBMCs. The subset was: CD45RA-negative fraction. The clonotype originates from a man between 18 and 35 years old in good health. Some clones in this sample may be carry-over from other donors' samples. The CDR3 bases are TGCGCCAGCAGCCTGGAGGCTAGCGGACAATACAATGAGCAGTTCTTC. Translating gives CASSLEASGQYNEQFF.